Below, one TCR beta chain is given with its context. The antigen remains undetermined. The data originate from a study of shared clonotypes between healthy human individuals. The study's findings and limits: Clonotype sharing levels among donors were expected to vary with sequencing depth.

The assay was immunoSEQ multiplex PCR, and TCRdb's table has in-frame clones only and misses some. The sample shows millions of clones, 90% to 95% of them seen only once. This CDR3 region has 15 residues. V was pared by 4 bases and J by 7 bases, with 16 bases between. CDR1 is LNHDA, CDR2 SQIVND, per germline (reference sequence). The receptor was derived from a man aged 18-30 years in good health. Specimen: naive CD4+ T cells sorted from blood. Subset here: CD45RA+ positively selected. The V and J genes are TRBV19 and TRBJ1-4; D gene uncertain. The CDR3 here is CASSTFLDGLEKLFF. CDR3 coding DNA: TGTGCCAGTAGTACTTTTCTGGACGGTCTTGAAAAACTGTTTTTT.